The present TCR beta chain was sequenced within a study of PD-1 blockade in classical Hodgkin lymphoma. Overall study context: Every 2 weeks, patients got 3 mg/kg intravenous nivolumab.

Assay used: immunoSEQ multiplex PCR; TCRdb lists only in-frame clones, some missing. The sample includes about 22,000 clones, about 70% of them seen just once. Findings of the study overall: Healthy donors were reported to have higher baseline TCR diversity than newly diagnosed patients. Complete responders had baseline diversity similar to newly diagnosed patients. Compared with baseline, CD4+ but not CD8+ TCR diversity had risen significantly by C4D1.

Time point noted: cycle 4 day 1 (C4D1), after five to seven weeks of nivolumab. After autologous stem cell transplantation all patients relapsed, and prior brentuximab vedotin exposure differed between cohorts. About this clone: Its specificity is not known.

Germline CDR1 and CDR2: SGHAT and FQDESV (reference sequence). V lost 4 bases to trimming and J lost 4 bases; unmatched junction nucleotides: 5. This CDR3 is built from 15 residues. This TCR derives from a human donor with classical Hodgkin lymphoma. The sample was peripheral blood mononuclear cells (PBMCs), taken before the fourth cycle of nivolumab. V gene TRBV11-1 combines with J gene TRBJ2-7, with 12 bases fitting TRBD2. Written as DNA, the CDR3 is TGTGCCAGCAGCTCCGGACTAGCGGGGAGATACGAGCAGTACTTC. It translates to CASSSGLAGRYEQYF.